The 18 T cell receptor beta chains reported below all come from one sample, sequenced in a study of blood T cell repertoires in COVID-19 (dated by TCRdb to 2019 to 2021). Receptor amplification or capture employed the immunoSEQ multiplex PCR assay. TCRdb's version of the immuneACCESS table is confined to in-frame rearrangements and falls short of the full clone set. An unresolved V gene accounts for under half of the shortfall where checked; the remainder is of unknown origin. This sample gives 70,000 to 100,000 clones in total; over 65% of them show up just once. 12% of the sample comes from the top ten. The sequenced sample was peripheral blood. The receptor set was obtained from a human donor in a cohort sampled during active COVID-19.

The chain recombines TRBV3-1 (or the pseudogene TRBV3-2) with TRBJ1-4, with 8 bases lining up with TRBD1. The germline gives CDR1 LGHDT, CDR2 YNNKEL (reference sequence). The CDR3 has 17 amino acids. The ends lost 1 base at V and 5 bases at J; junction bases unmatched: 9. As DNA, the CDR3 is TGTGCCAGCAGCCAAGTAGGAATGGACAGGGTAAATGAAAAACTGTTTTTT. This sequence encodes CASSQVGMDRVNEKLFF.

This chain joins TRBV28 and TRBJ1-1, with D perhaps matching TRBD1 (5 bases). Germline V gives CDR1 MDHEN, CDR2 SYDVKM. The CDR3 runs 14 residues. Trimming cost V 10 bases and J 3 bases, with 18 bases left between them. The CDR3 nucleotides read TGTGCCACCCGAAAGGTCGGGGGGGACACTGAAGCTTTCTTT. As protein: CATRKVGGDTEAFF.

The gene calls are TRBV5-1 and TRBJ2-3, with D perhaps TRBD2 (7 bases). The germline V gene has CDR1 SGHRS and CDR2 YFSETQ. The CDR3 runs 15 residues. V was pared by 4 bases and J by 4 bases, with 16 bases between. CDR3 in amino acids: CASSQRGGSADTQYF. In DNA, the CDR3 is TGCGCCAGCAGCCAAAGGGGGGGGTCCGCAGATACGCAGTATTTT.

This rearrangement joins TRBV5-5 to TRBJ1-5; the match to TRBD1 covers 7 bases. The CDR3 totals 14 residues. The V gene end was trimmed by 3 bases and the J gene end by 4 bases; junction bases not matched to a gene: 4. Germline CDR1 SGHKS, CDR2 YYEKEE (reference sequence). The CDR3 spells CASSSPGQNQPQHF. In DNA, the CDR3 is TGTGCCAGCAGCTCCCCGGGACAGAATCAGCCCCAGCATTTT.

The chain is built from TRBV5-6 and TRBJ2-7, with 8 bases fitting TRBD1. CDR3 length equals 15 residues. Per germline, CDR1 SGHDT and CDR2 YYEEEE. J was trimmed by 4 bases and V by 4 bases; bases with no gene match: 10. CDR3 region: CASSAGQGVSYEQYF. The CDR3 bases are TGTGCCAGCAGCGCCGGACAGGGAGTTTCTTACGAGCAGTACTTC.

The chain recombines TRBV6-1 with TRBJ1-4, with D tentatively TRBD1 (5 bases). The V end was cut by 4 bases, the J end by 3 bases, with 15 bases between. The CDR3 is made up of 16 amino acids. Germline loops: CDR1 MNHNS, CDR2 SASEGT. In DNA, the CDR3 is TGTGCCAGCAGTGTACAGGCGACGCGGTCTAATGAAAAACTGTTTTTT. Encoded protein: CASSVQATRSNEKLFF.

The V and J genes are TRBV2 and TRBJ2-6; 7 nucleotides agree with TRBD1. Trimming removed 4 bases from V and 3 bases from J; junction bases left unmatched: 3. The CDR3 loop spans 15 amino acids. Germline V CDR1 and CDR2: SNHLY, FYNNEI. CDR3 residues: CASSARGSGANVLTF. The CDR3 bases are TGTGCCAGCAGTGCCAGGGGGAGTGGGGCCAACGTCCTGACTTTC. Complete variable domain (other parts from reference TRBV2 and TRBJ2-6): EPEVTQTPSHQVTQMGQEVILRCVPISNHLYFYWYRQILGQKVEFLVSFYNNEISEKSEIFDDQFSVERPDGSNFTLKIRSTKLEDSAMYFCASSARGSGANVLTFGAGSRLTVL.

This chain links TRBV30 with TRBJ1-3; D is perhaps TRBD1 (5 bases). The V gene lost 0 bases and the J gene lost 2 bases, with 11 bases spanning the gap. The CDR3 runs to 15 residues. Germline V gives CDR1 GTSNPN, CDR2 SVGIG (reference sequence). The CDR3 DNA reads TGTGCCTGGAGTGTAACCTTGGGGCCTGGAAACACCATATATTTT. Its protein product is CAWSVTLGPGNTIYF. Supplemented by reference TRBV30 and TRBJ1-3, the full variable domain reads SQTIHQWPATLVQPVGSPLSLECTVEGTSNPNLYWYRQAAGRGLQLLFYSVGIGQISSEVPQNLSASRPQDRQFILSSKKLLLSDSGFYLCAWSVTLGPGNTIYFGEGSWLTVV.

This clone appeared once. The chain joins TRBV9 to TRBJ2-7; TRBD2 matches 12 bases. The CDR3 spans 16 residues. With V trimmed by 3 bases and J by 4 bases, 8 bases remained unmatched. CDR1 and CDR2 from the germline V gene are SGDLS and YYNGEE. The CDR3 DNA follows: TGTGCCAGCAGCGGATTACCGACTAGCGGGAGATACGAGCAGTACTTC. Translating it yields CASSGLPTSGRYEQYF.

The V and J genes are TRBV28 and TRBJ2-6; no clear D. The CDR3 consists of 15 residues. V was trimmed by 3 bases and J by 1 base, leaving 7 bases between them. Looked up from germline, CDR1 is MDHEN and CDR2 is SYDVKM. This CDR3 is CASSLRQSGANVLTF. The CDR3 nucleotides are TGTGCCAGCAGTTTGAGGCAGTCTGGGGCCAACGTCCTGACTTTC.

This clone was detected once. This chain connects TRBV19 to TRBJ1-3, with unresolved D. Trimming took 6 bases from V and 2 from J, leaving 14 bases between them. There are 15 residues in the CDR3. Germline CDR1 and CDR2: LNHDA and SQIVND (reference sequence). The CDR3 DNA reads TGTGCCAGTAGCATCGACTTTGGCCCTGGAAACACCATATATTTT. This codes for CASSIDFGPGNTIYF.

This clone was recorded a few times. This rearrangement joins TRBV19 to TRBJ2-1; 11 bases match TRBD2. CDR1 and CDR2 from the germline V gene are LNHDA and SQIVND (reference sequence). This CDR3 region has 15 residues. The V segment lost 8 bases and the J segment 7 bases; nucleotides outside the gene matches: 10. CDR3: CASGSGTSGSNEQFF. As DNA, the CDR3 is TGTGCCAGTGGCTCCGGGACTAGCGGCTCTAATGAGCAGTTCTTC.

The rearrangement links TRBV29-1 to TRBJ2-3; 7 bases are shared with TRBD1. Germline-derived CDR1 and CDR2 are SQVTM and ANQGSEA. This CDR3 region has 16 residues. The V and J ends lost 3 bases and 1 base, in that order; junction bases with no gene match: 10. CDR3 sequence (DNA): TGCAGCGTTGAGGGTGGAAGGGACAGAGGCACAGATACGCAGTATTTT. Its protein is CSVEGGRDRGTDTQYF.

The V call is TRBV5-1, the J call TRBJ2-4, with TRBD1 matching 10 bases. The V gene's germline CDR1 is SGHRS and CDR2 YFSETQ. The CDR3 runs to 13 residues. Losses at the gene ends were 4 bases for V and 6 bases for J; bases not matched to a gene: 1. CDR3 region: CASSRDRGNIQYF. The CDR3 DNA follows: TGCGCCAGCAGCCGGGACAGGGGAAACATTCAGTACTTC.

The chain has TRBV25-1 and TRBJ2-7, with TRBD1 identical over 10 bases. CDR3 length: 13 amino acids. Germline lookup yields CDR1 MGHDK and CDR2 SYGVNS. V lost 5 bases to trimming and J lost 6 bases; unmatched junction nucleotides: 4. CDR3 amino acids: CASSRQGAAEQYF. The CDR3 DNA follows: TGTGCCAGCAGTCGACAGGGGGCGGCCGAGCAGTACTTC.

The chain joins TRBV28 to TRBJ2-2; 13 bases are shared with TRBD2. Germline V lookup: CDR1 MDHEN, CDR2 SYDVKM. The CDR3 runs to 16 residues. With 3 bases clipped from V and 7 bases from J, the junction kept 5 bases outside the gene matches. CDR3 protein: CASSFGTSGMGGELFF. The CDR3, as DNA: TGTGCCAGCAGTTTCGGGACTAGCGGGATGGGCGGGGAGCTGTTTTTT.

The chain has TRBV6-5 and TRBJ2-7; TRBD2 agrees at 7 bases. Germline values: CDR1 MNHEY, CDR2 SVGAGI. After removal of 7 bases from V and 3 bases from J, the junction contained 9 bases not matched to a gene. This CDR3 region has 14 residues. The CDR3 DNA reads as TGTGCCAGCATCGTGGGGGGGGACCTCTACGAGCAGTACTTC. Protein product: CASIVGGDLYEQYF.

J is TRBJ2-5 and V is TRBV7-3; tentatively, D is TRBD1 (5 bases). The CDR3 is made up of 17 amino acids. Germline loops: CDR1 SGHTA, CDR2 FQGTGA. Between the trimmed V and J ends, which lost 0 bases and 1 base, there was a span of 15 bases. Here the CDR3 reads CASSLTGAQTAQETQYF. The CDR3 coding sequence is TGTGCCAGCAGCTTAACCGGAGCGCAGACAGCCCAAGAGACCCAGTACTTC.